The 10 T cell receptor beta chains below come from one sample, sequenced in a study of beta chain features in type 1 diabetes. Expressed TCRB transcripts got sequenced, as all isolated RNA was reverse transcribed. Libraries were prepared by immunoSEQ multiplex PCR; TCRdb keeps only in-frame clonotypes and omits some of them. The sample lists some 140,000 clones, nearly 9.5% occurring once. The sequencing sample was made of central memory CD4+ T cells from blood. These receptors were collected from a man between 18 and 35 years old in good health.

This clone has more than one count but fewer than ten. This chain joins TRBV2 and TRBJ2-5; TRBD2 matches at 7 bases. Germline V gives CDR1 SNHLY, CDR2 FYNNEI. The trim removed 6 bases at V and 5 bases at J, leaving 3 bases unmatched. The CDR3 spans 12 residues. The CDR3 DNA reads as TGTGCCAGCAGCACTAGCGCCGAGACCCAGTACTTC. This sequence encodes CASSTSAETQYF.

The chain employs TRBV7-9 and TRBJ1-6; weak D call: TRBD1 (5 bases). Trimming shortened V by 1 base and J by 7 bases, and 8 bases separated the two germline ends. The length of the CDR3 is 14 residues. Germline V lookup: CDR1 SEHNR, CDR2 FQNEAQ (reference sequence). CDR3 in amino acids: CASSLEGVNSPLHF. The CDR3 DNA is TGTGCCAGCAGCTTAGAAGGGGTGAATTCACCCCTCCACTTT.

CDR3 in DNA: TGTGCCTGGAGTCCGGGGTTGGATACGCAGTATTTT. Translated: CAWSPGLDTQYF. This chain uses TRBV30 with TRBJ2-3; D may be TRBD2 (5 bases). In germline, CDR1 is GTSNPN, CDR2 SVGIG (reference sequence). Trimming shortened V by 2 bases and J by 6 bases, and 9 bases separated the two germline ends. This CDR3 region has 12 residues. The full variable domain, completed using reference TRBV30 and TRBJ2-3, is SQTIHQWPATLVQPVGSPLSLECTVEGTSNPNLYWYRQAAGRGLQLLFYSVGIGQISSEVPQNLSASRPQDRQFILSSKKLLLSDSGFYLCAWSPGLDTQYFGPGTRLTVL.

The J gene is TRBJ1-2, the V gene TRBV19; no firm D call. There are 14 residues in the CDR3. CDR1 and CDR2 from the germline V gene are LNHDA and SQIVND (reference sequence). V lost 0 bases, J lost 0 bases, and 5 bases lay in between. DNA of the CDR3: TGTGCCAGTAGTATAGAAGGAGCTAACTATGGCTACACCTTC. This gives the protein CASSIEGANYGYTF.

This clone was picked up a small number of times. The chain couples TRBV5-1 to TRBJ2-1, with 15 bases identical to TRBD2. The CDR3 contains 15 residues. Germline-derived CDR1 and CDR2 are SGHRS and YFSETQ. The V gene end was trimmed by 6 bases and the J gene end by 8 bases; junction bases not matched to a gene: 6. For the CDR3, the DNA is TGCGCCAGCAACCCCGGGACTAGCGGGGGGCATGAGCAGTTCTTC. This encodes CASNPGTSGGHEQFF.

The gene calls are TRBV28 and TRBJ2-7; 12 bases agree with TRBD1. Germline CDR1 reads MDHEN; CDR2 reads SYDVKM. V shed 5 bases and J 5 bases; nucleotides not matched to a gene: 7. The CDR3 covers 15 residues. The CDR3 loop reads CASSPFGTGGNEQYF. CDR3 sequence (DNA): TGTGCCAGCAGTCCCTTCGGGACAGGGGGCAACGAGCAGTACTTC.

This clone has only a few counts. The chain joins TRBV7-9 to TRBJ1-4; a possible D gene is TRBD1 (5 bases). CDR3 length equals 14 residues. CDR1 SEHNR and CDR2 FQNEAQ come from the germline V gene (reference sequence). Trimming stripped 1 base from V and 7 bases from J, with 10 bases between. The CDR3 DNA sequence: TGTGCCAGCAGCTTAGTAGGGGTTGTTGAAAAACTGTTTTTT. Residues: CASSLVGVVEKLFF.

CDR3 loop: CAWRMGHYGIQYF. CDR3 nucleotides: TGTGCCTGGAGGATGGGGCACTACGGCATTCAGTACTTC. This chain connects TRBV30 to TRBJ2-4; possible D gene TRBD1, 5 bases. The V gene lost 3 bases and the J gene lost 9 bases, with 15 bases spanning the gap. Germline values: CDR1 GTSNPN, CDR2 SVGIG (reference sequence). There are 13 residues in the CDR3.

This clone was seen only a few times. The genes are TRBV4-3 and TRBJ2-7, with no clear D. Trimming removed 1 base at V and 4 bases at J, with 8 bases between. Germline loops: CDR1 LGHNA, CDR2 YSLEER. The CDR3 is 13 residues long. The CDR3 loop is CASSQGPPYEQYF. In DNA, the CDR3 is TGCGCCAGCAGCCAAGGGCCCCCTTACGAGCAGTACTTC.

This clone was seen more than once but under ten times. The chain has TRBV4-3 and TRBJ1-4; a weak D match, TRBD1 (6 bases). Per the germline V gene, CDR1 is LGHNA and CDR2 is YSLEER. The length of the CDR3 is 16 residues. V was pared by 3 bases and J by 8 bases, with 19 bases between. In nucleotides, the CDR3 is TGCGCCAGCAGCCACTTAGACGGGGGCGGGGGAGAAAAACTGTTTTTT. Its translation is CASSHLDGGGGEKLFF.